The 4 T cell receptor beta chains presented below share a single source sample, sequenced in a study of regulatory T cells in long-lasting Graves disease. Time point indicated: newly diagnosed GD, antithyroid drugs for less than 3 months. Researchers made the TCR library from RNA that was extracted from PBMCs. Construction of TCR beta libraries relied on iRepertoire HTBI primers and on Arm-PCR targeting CDR3 regions. TCRdb used MiXCR to reprocess the multiplex PCR reads, holding one entry per CDR3 protein. The table shows about 440,000 distinct CDR3 sequences, with roughly 15% occurring only once. The same sample was also used in a study of T cells in Graves' hyperthyroidism and ophthalmopathy.

Source: peripheral blood mononuclear cells (PBMCs), taken at new diagnosis, from a patient treated with antithyroid drugs. The receptors shown here come from a woman younger than 30 with Graves disease.

This clonotype was detected ten times or more. V gene TRBV28 combines with J gene TRBJ2-2, with TRBD2 matching over 7 bases. Germline-derived CDR1 and CDR2 are MDHEN and SYDVKM. The J segment lost 4 bases and the V segment lost 3 bases, leaving 8 bases of the junction unmatched. The CDR3 length is 16 residues. In DNA form, the CDR3 reads TGTGCCAGCAGTTTTTGGGAGGGGTTCGGCACCGGGGAGCTGTTTTTT. Protein sequence: CASSFWEGFGTGELFF.

This clonotype was detected ten times or more. Its ends do not fully match the called genes, so a read error is possible. The genes are TRBV5-8 and TRBJ2-1; 14 positions agree with TRBD2. Germline assignment: CDR1 SGHTS and CDR2 YDEGEE. CDR3 length equals 19 residues. This CDR3 is CASSLNGLAGGPSHNEQFF. DNA of the CDR3: TGTGCCAGCAGCTTGAATGGACTAGCGGGAGGCCCCTCCCACAATGAGCAGTTCTTC. The whole variable domain, remainder taken from reference TRBV5-8 and TRBJ2-1, is EAGVTQSPTHLIKTRGQQATLRCSPISGHTSVYWYQQALGLGLQFLLWYDEGEERNRGNFPPRFSGRQFPNYSSELNVNALELEDSALYLCASSLNGLAGGPSHNEQFFGPGTRLTVL.

This clonotype was counted many times. V and J are TRBV11-2 and TRBJ2-2; 11 nucleotides line up with TRBD2. The V segment lost 2 bases and the J segment 4 bases; nucleotides outside the gene matches: 3. In germline, CDR1 is SGHAT, CDR2 FQNNGV. CDR3 length: 16 amino acids. The CDR3 here is CASSLTGTSGTGELFF. In nucleotides, the CDR3 is TGTGCCAGCAGCTTAACCGGGACTAGCGGCACCGGGGAGCTGTTTTTT.

The genes are TRBV6-1 and TRBJ2-3; tentatively, D is TRBD1 (5 bases). The germline gives CDR1 MNHNS, CDR2 SASEGT. Trimming shortened V by 8 bases and J by 4 bases, and 16 bases separated the two germline ends. The CDR3 is 14 residues long. CDR3 protein: CASSLGPLADTQYF. The CDR3 DNA is TGTGCCAGCTCCCTGGGGCCCCTAGCAGATACGCAGTATTTT.